A selection of T cell receptor beta chains follows, all from one sample in a study of post-analysis software for immune sequencing data. TCRdb reanalysed the PCR reads using MiXCR and keeps one entry per CDR3 protein. The sample records 700,000 to 800,000 distinct CDR3 sequences, roughly 29% being singletons. Sequenced material: blood. The source of these receptors is a girl aged 5-17 years with multiple sclerosis. CDR3s include the opening cysteine and the closing phenylalanine or tryptophan. The D gene is left open where the match is weak. Size is stated for part of the rows, as once, few or many counts, or as a class when the clone is expanded.

d_call: TRBD2; v_call: TRBV20-1; clone_size: NA; j_call: TRBJ2-3; cdr3_length: 13; cdr3_nt: TGCAGTGCTAGGGCGGGAGGGGCAGATACGCAGTATTTT; cdr3_aa: CSARAGGADTQYF
d_call: NA; v_call: TRBV4-1; clone_size: few; j_call: TRBJ2-5; cdr3_length: 15; cdr3_nt: TGCGCCAGCAGCCAATTTGTCGACCTCCAAGAGACCCAGTACTTC; cdr3_aa: CASSQFVDLQETQYF
d_call: NA; v_call: TRBV6-6; clone_size: NA; j_call: TRBJ1-2; cdr3_length: 13; cdr3_nt: TGTGCCAGCAGGCCCACAGGGCGCTATGGCTACACCTTC; cdr3_aa: CASRPTGRYGYTF
d_call: TRBD2; v_call: TRBV5-1; clone_size: NA; j_call: TRBJ2-7; cdr3_length: 15; cdr3_nt: TGCGCCAGCAGCGCTAGCGGGGAGAGGTCCTACGAGCAGTACTTC; cdr3_aa: CASSASGERSYEQYF
d_call: NA; v_call: TRBV4-3; clone_size: few; j_call: TRBJ2-3; cdr3_length: 16; cdr3_nt: TGCGCCGGCAGCCAAGATGGAGTGACTAGCACAGATACGCAGTATTTT; cdr3_aa: CAGSQDGVTSTDTQYF
d_call: TRBD1; v_call: TRBV29-1; clone_size: few; j_call: TRBJ1-2; cdr3_length: 12; cdr3_nt: TGCAGCGTTGACAGACAGGGCTATGGCTACACCTTC; cdr3_aa: CSVDRQGYGYTF
d_call: NA; v_call: TRBV7-8; clone_size: NA; j_call: TRBJ2-6; cdr3_length: 17; cdr3_nt: TGTGCCAGCAGTCGACCCCCCCTACTGGCTGGGGCCAACGTCCTGACTTTC; cdr3_aa: CASSRPPLLAGANVLTF
d_call: TRBD2; v_call: TRBV12-3/TRBV12-4; clone_size: NA; j_call: TRBJ2-1; cdr3_length: 17; cdr3_nt: TGTGCCAGCACCCCCCTCGGGGGCGGGAGGGCCAGGGGTGAGCAGTTCTTC; cdr3_aa: CASTPLGGGRARGEQFF
d_call: NA; v_call: TRBV29-1; clone_size: many; j_call: TRBJ2-1; cdr3_length: 10; cdr3_nt: TGCAGCGGCGGAGAAAATGAGCAGTTCTTC; cdr3_aa: CSGGENEQFF
d_call: TRBD1; v_call: TRBV11-2; clone_size: few; j_call: TRBJ2-1; cdr3_length: 17; cdr3_nt: TGTGCCAGCAGCGCCCAAGGACAGGGTCGAGCCTACAATGAGCAGTTCTTC; cdr3_aa: CASSAQGQGRAYNEQFF
d_call: TRBD2; v_call: TRBV6-2/TRBV6-3; clone_size: few; j_call: TRBJ2-7; cdr3_length: 16; cdr3_nt: TGTGCCAGCAGCCAGACGACTAGCGTGACCTCCTACGAGCAGTACTTC; cdr3_aa: CASSQTTSVTSYEQYF
d_call: TRBD1; v_call: TRBV18; clone_size: few; j_call: TRBJ2-1; cdr3_length: 16; cdr3_nt: TGTGCCAGCTCACCACGGCGCGGGACAGGGGGCAATGAGCAGTTCTTC; cdr3_aa: CASSPRRGTGGNEQFF
d_call: TRBD2; v_call: TRBV7-9; clone_size: NA; j_call: TRBJ2-5; cdr3_length: 15; cdr3_nt: TGTGCCAGCAGCCCGGAGGCAGCGGGGGTAGAGACCCAGTACTTC; cdr3_aa: CASSPEAAGVETQYF
d_call: TRBD2; v_call: TRBV5-1; clone_size: once; j_call: TRBJ2-6; cdr3_length: 16; cdr3_nt: TGCGCCAGCAGCTTGGGGGGGGGTCTCGGGGCCAACGTCCTGACTTTC; cdr3_aa: CASSLGGGLGANVLTF
d_call: TRBD1; v_call: TRBV7-2; clone_size: few; j_call: TRBJ2-4; cdr3_length: 17; cdr3_nt: TGTGCCAGCAGCTCCTCGGACAGGGGCCGGGCCAAAAACATTCAGTACTTC; cdr3_aa: CASSSSDRGRAKNIQYF
d_call: NA; v_call: TRBV29-1; clone_size: NA; j_call: TRBJ2-7; cdr3_length: 13; cdr3_nt: TGCAGCGTTGCCGTAGCGGCCGCGGGCGAGCAGTACTTC; cdr3_aa: CSVAVAAAGEQYF
d_call: NA; v_call: TRBV6-2/TRBV6-3; clone_size: few; j_call: TRBJ2-1; cdr3_length: 13; cdr3_nt: TGTGCCAGCGGGGAGGCGGGCCTCGATGAGCAGTTCTTC; cdr3_aa: CASGEAGLDEQFF
d_call: NA; v_call: TRBV6-6; clone_size: few; j_call: TRBJ1-2; cdr3_length: 14; cdr3_nt: TGTGCCAGCAGTTGGCGACAGCTTAACTATGGCTACACCTTC; cdr3_aa: CASSWRQLNYGYTF